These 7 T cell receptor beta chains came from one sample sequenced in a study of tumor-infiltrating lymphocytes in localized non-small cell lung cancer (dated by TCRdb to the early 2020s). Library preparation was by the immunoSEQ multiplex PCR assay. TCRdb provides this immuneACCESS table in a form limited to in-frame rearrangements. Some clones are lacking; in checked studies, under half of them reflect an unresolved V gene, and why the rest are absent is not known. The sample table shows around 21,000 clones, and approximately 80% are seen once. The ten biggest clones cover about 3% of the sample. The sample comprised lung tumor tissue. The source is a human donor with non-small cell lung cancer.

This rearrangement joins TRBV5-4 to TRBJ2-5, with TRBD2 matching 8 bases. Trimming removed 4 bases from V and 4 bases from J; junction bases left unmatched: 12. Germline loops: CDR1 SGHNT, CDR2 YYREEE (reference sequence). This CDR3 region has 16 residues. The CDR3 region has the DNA TGTGCCAGCAGCGGCGGATTAGCGGGACACGCAGAGACCCAGTACTTC. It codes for CASSGGLAGHAETQYF.

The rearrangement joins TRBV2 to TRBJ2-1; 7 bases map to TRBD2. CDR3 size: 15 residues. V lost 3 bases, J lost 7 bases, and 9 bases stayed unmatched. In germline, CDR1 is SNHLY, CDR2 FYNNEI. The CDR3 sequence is CASSELAGAWNEQFF. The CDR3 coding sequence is TGTGCCAGCAGTGAGTTGGCGGGAGCATGGAATGAGCAGTTCTTC.

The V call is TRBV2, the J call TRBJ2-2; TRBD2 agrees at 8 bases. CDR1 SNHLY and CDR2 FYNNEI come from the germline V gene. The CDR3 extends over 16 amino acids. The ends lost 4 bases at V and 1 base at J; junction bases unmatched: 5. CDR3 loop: CASSGSGVMNTGELFF. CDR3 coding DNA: TGTGCCAGCAGTGGTAGCGGGGTTATGAACACCGGGGAGCTGTTTTTT.

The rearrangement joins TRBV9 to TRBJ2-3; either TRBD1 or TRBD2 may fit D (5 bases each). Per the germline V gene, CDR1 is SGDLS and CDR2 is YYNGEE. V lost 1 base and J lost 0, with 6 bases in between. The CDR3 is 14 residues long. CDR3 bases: TGTGCCAGCAGCGTATGGGGGAGCACAGATACGCAGTATTTT. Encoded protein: CASSVWGSTDTQYF.

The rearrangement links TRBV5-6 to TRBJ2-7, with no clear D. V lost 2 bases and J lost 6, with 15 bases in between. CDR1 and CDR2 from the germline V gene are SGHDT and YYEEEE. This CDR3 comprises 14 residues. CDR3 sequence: CASSFSPRPSEQYF. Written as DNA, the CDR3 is TGTGCCAGCAGCTTTTCCCCACGTCCTAGCGAGCAGTACTTC. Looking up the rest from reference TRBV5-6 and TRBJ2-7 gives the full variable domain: DAGVTQSPTHLIKTRGQQVTLRCSPKSGHDTVSWYQQALGQGPQFIFQYYEEEERQRGNFPDRFSGHQFPNYSSELNVNALLLGDSALYLCASSFSPRPSEQYFGPGTRLTVT.

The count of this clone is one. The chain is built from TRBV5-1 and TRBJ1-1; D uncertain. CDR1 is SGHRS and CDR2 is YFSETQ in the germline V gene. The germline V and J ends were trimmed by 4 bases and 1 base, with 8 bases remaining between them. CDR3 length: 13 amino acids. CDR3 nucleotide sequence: TGCGCCAGCAGCGAACTAGAGAACACTGAAGCTTTCTTT. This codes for CASSELENTEAFF.

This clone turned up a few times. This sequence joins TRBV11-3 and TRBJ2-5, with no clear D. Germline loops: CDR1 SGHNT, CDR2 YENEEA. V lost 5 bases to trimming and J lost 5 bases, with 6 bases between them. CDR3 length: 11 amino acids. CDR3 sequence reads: CASSLGETQYF. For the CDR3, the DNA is TGTGCCAGCAGCCTTGGCGAGACCCAGTACTTC.